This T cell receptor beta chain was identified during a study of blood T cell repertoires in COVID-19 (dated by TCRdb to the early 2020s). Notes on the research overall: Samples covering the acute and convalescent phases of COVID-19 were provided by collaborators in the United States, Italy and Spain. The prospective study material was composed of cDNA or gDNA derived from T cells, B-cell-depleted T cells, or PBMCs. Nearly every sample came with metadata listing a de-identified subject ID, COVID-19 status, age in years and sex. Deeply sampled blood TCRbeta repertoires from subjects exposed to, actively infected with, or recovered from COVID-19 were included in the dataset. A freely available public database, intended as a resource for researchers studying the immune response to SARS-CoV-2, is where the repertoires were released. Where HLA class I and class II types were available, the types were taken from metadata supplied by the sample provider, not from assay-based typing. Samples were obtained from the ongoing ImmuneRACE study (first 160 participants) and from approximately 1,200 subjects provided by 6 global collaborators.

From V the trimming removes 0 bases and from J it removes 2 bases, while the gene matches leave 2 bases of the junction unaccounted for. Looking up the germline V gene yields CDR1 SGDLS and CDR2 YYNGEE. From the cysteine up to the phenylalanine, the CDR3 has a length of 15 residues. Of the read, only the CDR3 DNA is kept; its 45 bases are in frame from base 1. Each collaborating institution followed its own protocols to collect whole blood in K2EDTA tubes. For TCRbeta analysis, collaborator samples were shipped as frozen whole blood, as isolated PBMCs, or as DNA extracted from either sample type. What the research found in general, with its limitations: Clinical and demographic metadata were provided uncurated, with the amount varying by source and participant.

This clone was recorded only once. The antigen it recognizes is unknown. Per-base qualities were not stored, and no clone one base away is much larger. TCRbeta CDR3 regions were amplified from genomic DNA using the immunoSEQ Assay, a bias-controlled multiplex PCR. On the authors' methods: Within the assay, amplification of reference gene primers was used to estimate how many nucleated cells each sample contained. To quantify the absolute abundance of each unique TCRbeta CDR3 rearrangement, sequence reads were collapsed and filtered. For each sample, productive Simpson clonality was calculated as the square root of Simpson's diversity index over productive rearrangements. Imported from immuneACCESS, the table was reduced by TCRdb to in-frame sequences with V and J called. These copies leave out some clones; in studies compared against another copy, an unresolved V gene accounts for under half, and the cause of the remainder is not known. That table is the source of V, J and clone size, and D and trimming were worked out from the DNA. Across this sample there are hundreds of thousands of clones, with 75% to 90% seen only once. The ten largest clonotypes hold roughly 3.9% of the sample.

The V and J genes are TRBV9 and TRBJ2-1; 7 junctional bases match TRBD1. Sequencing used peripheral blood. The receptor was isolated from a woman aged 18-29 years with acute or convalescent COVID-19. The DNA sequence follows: TGTGCCAGCAGCGTAGAAGGGGGCCCCTACAATGAGCAGTTCTTC. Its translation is CASSVEGGPYNEQFF.